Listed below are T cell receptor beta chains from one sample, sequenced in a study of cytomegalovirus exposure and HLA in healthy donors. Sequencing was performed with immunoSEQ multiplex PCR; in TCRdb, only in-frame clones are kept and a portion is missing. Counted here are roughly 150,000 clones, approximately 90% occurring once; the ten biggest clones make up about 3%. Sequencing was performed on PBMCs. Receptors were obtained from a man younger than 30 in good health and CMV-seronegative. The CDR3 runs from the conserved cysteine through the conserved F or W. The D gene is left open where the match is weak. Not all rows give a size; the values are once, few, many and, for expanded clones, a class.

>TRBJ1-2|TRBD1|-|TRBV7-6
CASSDAGTGWDYGYTF
TGTGCCAGCAGTGACGCCGGGACAGGGTGGGACTATGGCTACACCTTC
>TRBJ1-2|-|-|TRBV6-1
CASMPGKMVGYGYTF
TGTGCCAGCATGCCAGGGAAAATGGTAGGCTATGGCTACACCTTC
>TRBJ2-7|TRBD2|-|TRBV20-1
CSLSSGREQYF
TGCAGTCTCTCATCCGGGAGGGAGCAGTACTTC
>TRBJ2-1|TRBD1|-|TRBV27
CASKRQGAYNEQFF
TGTGCCAGCAAGCGGCAGGGGGCCTACAATGAGCAGTTCTTC
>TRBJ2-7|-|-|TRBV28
CASSPPLGRGSSYEQYF
TGTGCCAGCAGTCCTCCACTGGGGCGGGGAAGCTCCTACGAGCAGTACTTC
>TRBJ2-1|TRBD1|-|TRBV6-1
CSESPGTGQNNEQFF
TGTTCAGAGTCGCCAGGGACAGGGCAAAACAATGAGCAGTTCTTC
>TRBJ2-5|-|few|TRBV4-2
CASSQDRETQYF
TGTGCCAGCAGCCAAGACCGTGAGACCCAGTACTTC
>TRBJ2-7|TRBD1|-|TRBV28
CASSSGQGTEEQYF
TGTGCCAGCAGCTCCGGACAGGGTACAGAGGAGCAGTACTTC
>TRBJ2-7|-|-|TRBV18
CASSPPLTYEQYF
TGTGCCAGCTCACCACCTCTAACCTACGAGCAGTACTTC
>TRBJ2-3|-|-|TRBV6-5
CASSYSAPDTQYF
TGTGCCAGCAGTTACTCAGCCCCGGATACGCAGTATTTT
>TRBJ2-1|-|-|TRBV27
CASSLLARREQFF
TGTGCCAGCAGTTTACTAGCGAGGCGTGAGCAGTTCTTC
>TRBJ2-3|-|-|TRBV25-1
CASSESQAVGTDTQYF
TGTGCCAGCAGTGAATCCCAAGCGGTAGGAACAGATACGCAGTATTTT
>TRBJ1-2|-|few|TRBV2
CASRPGSLNYGYTF
TGTGCCAGCAGACCTGGGAGTCTTAACTATGGCTACACCTTC
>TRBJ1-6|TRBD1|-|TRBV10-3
CATSFGTGDSPLHF
TGTGCCACCTCTTTCGGGACAGGGGACTCACCCCTCCACTTT
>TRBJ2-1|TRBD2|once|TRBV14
CASSQLADNEQFF
TGTGCCAGCAGCCAACTAGCGGACAATGAGCAGTTCTTC
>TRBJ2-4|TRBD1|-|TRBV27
CASSPTGGSNIQYF
TGTGCCAGCAGTCCGACAGGGGGAAGTAACATTCAGTACTTC
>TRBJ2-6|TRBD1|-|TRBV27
CASRLGQGLAAGANVLTF
TGTGCCAGCAGACTGGGACAGGGTCTTGCGGCCGGGGCCAACGTCCTGACTTTC
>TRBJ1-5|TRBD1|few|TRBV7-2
CASSREGNRGPNSNQPQHF
TGTGCCAGCAGCCGAGAGGGGAACAGGGGCCCAAATAGCAATCAGCCCCAGCATTTT